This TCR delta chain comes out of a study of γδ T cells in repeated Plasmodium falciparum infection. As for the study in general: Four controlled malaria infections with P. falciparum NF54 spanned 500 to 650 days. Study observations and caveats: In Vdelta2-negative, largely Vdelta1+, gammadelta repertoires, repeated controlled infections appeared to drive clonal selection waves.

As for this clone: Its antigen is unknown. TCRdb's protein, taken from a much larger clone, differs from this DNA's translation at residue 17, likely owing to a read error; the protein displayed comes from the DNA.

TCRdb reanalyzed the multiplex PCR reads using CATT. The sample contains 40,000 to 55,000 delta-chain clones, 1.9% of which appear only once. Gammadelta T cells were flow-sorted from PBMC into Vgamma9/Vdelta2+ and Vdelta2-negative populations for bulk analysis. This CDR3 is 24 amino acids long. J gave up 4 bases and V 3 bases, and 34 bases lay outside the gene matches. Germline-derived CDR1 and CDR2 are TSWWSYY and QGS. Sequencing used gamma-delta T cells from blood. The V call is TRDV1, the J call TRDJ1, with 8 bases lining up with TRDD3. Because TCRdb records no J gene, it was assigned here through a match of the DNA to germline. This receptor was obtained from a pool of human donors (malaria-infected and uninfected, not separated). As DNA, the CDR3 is TGTGCTCTTGGGGATAATGTCGAACGTCCGCGGGGGATATCCCGGGGGGTACAGTGCGATAAACTCATCTTT. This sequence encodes CALGDNVERPRGISRGVQCDKLIF.